This T cell receptor (beta chain) originates from a study of T-cell reconstitution after alpha-beta-depleted transplantation in children. The study, taken as a whole, reports: Most T-cell counts and diversity one year after the transplant came from T cells that were newly produced. Expanded clones from the graft, numbering several hundred, reportedly supplied alpha-beta T cells about two months after transplant. High day-60 TCRbeta diversity in some patients came from surviving recipient T cells and thymic progenitors.

This clonotype was counted once. Antigen unknown. This CDR3 contains 14 residues. The germline gives CDR1 LGHDT, CDR2 YNNKEL (reference sequence). V lost 4 bases and J lost 2, with 11 bases in between. A library of TCRbeta sequences, prepared with unique molecular identifiers, was generated. TCRdb re-called the PCR reads through MiXCR, storing one row per CDR3 protein. The sample contains around 800,000 distinct CDR3 sequences, roughly 16% of which appear only once. The TCR was taken from a male patient under 18 who had a stem cell transplant for acute lymphoblastic leukemia, so the T cells may come from the graft donor. V gene TRBV3-1 combines with J gene TRBJ1-1, with D unclear. The sequencing used PBMCs, mostly from graft donor cells, collected 360 days after TCRalphabeta/CD19-depleted stem cell transplant. The CDR3 sequence is CASSRLQTNTEAFF. CDR3 DNA: TGTGCCAGCAGCCGACTTCAGACTAACACTGAAGCTTTCTTT.